Reported below is one T cell receptor beta chain. Its antigen remains unidentified. The data belong to a study of cytomegalovirus exposure and HLA in healthy donors. In the study overall: Approximately 81% of 300 to 450 genotyped donors fell in the Caucasian-associated ancestry cluster. Study-level points and caveats: Sequence variants that were highly shared formed a cluster that was likely a sequencing artifact. The investigators catalogued 150 to 200 TCR beta chains as cytomegalovirus-associated.

Primers: 60 Vbeta forward and 13 Jbeta reverse. Method: immunoSEQ multiplex PCR; TCRdb's copy keeps in-frame clones and lacks some. Of approximately 130,000 clones in the sample, around four fifths are singletons; the top ten hold 1.2% to 1.5%. Germline trimming cut 1 base from V and 11 bases from J; bases unmatched to any gene: 5. CDR3 size: 12 residues. Germline CDR1 and CDR2: MNHNS and SASEGT. Donors in the study were healthy people who gave bone marrow. The TCR was taken from a woman aged 40-49 years in good health and CMV-seronegative. The rearrangement links TRBV6-1 to TRBJ2-7; 7 bases are shared with TRBD2. Sequenced input: PBMCs. CDR3 nucleotides: TGTGCCAGCAGTGAAGTGGGAGCGGGAAAGTACTTC. Translated: CASSEVGAGKYF.